Listed below are T cell receptor beta chains from one sample, sequenced in a study of T cell repertoires in aging, cancer and after chemotherapy. Each CDR3 protein is one row after TCRdb ran MiXCR on the multiplex PCR reads. The data contain under 4,000 distinct CDR3 sequences, 45% of them singletons. Sequencing was done on a sample of blood. These receptors came from a human donor with a solid tumor. CDR3s include the opening cysteine and the closing phenylalanine or tryptophan. Each record gives: D gene, V gene, J gene, clone size, CDR3 protein, CDR3 DNA. A D gene is named only where the DNA matches it firmly. Part of the rows lack a size; the others show once, few, many or a class for expanded clones.

D gene: TRBD1; V gene: TRBV5-6; J gene: TRBJ1-4; clone size: few; CDR3 protein: CASSSPGQGATNEKLFF; CDR3 DNA: TGTGCCAGCAGCTCCCCGGGACAGGGGGCAACTAATGAAAAACTGTTTTTT
D gene: TRBD1; V gene: TRBV19; J gene: TRBJ1-2; clone size: few; CDR3 protein: CASSQQGFGYTF; CDR3 DNA: TGTGCCAGTAGCCAACAGGGGTTTGGCTACACCTTC
D gene: NA; V gene: TRBV6-1; J gene: TRBJ2-3; clone size: few; CDR3 protein: CASSARRISTDTQYF; CDR3 DNA: TGTGCCAGCAGTGCCAGACGGATTAGCACAGATACGCAGTATTTT
D gene: NA; V gene: TRBV15; J gene: TRBJ2-2; clone size: few; CDR3 protein: CATSSVITNTGELFF; CDR3 DNA: TGTGCCACCAGCAGTGTGATCACGAACACCGGGGAGCTGTTTTTT
D gene: NA; V gene: TRBV6-1; J gene: TRBJ2-7; clone size: NA; CDR3 protein: CASSEGRTYEQYF; CDR3 DNA: TGTGCCAGCAGTGAGGGCAGAACCTACGAGCAGTACTTC
D gene: NA; V gene: TRBV29-1; J gene: TRBJ1-1; clone size: large; CDR3 protein: CSVSLDTEAFF; CDR3 DNA: TGCAGCGTCAGCCTTGACACTGAAGCTTTCTTT
D gene: TRBD1; V gene: TRBV19; J gene: TRBJ2-2; clone size: NA; CDR3 protein: CASSQGADTGELFF; CDR3 DNA: TGTGCCAGTAGCCAGGGGGCGGACACCGGGGAGCTGTTTTTT
D gene: TRBD1; V gene: TRBV6-1; J gene: TRBJ1-1; clone size: few; CDR3 protein: CASRDYGQGREAFF; CDR3 DNA: TGTGCCAGCAGAGATTATGGACAGGGGCGTGAAGCTTTCTTT
D gene: TRBD1; V gene: TRBV5-1; J gene: TRBJ1-2; clone size: NA; CDR3 protein: CASSVTLTGDYGYTF; CDR3 DNA: TGCGCCAGCAGCGTAACGCTGACAGGGGACTATGGCTACACCTTC
D gene: NA; V gene: TRBV20-1; J gene: TRBJ1-2; clone size: NA; CDR3 protein: CSATRPAGGYTF; CDR3 DNA: TGCAGTGCTACTCGGCCGGCGGGTGGCTACACCTTC
D gene: NA; V gene: TRBV5-6; J gene: TRBJ2-3; clone size: NA; CDR3 protein: CASSDPDTQYF; CDR3 DNA: TGTGCCAGCAGCGATCCCGATACGCAGTATTTT
D gene: NA; V gene: TRBV29-1; J gene: TRBJ2-1; clone size: NA; CDR3 protein: CSGSTDYNEQFF; CDR3 DNA: TGCAGCGGCTCTACAGATTACAATGAGCAGTTCTTC
D gene: NA; V gene: TRBV28; J gene: TRBJ1-4; clone size: once; CDR3 protein: CASSPGVGEKLFF; CDR3 DNA: TGTGCCAGCAGTCCCGGGGTTGGCGAAAAACTGTTTTTT
D gene: NA; V gene: TRBV7-2; J gene: TRBJ1-1; clone size: few; CDR3 protein: CASSLDRGMAEAFF; CDR3 DNA: TGTGCCAGCAGCTTAGACCGGGGGATGGCTGAAGCTTTCTTT
D gene: NA; V gene: TRBV6-6; J gene: TRBJ1-1; clone size: NA; CDR3 protein: CASRDPTVQVSSTEAFF; CDR3 DNA: TGTGCCAGCAGGGACCCGACAGTGCAAGTTTCTTCCACTGAAGCTTTCTTT
D gene: TRBD2; V gene: TRBV5-1; J gene: TRBJ2-3; clone size: NA; CDR3 protein: CASSGTSPRTQYF; CDR3 DNA: TGCGCCAGCAGCGGGACTAGCCCCCGAACGCAGTATTTT
D gene: NA; V gene: TRBV7-2; J gene: TRBJ2-5; clone size: NA; CDR3 protein: CASSLMASIARETQYF; CDR3 DNA: TGTGCCAGCAGCTTAATGGCTAGCATCGCACGAGAGACCCAGTACTTC
D gene: TRBD1; V gene: TRBV11-1; J gene: TRBJ1-2; clone size: NA; CDR3 protein: CASSVTGGGGYTF; CDR3 DNA: TGTGCCAGCAGCGTCACAGGGGGCGGAGGCTACACCTTC
D gene: NA; V gene: TRBV11-2; J gene: TRBJ1-2; clone size: NA; CDR3 protein: CASSLGGGSYGYTF; CDR3 DNA: TGTGCCAGCAGCCTTGGGGGGGGCTCCTATGGCTACACCTTC
D gene: NA; V gene: TRBV4-3; J gene: TRBJ2-7; clone size: NA; CDR3 protein: CASSQGYSSYEQYF; CDR3 DNA: TGCGCCAGCAGCCAAGGGTACAGTTCCTACGAGCAGTACTTC
D gene: NA; V gene: TRBV28; J gene: TRBJ2-5; clone size: NA; CDR3 protein: CASSQGGGETQYF; CDR3 DNA: TGTGCCAGCAGCCAGGGAGGGGGGGAGACCCAGTACTTC
D gene: NA; V gene: TRBV20-1; J gene: TRBJ2-1; clone size: NA; CDR3 protein: CSARVRRGLYNEQFF; CDR3 DNA: TGCAGTGCTAGAGTTAGGAGGGGGTTGTACAATGAGCAGTTCTTC
D gene: NA; V gene: TRBV10-3; J gene: TRBJ1-1; clone size: NA; CDR3 protein: CAISEQGADTEAFF; CDR3 DNA: TGTGCCATCAGTGAACAGGGAGCGGACACTGAAGCTTTCTTT
D gene: NA; V gene: TRBV6-5; J gene: TRBJ2-1; clone size: NA; CDR3 protein: CASVPVGSSSDEQFF; CDR3 DNA: TGTGCCAGCGTTCCAGTCGGATCCTCGTCGGATGAGCAGTTCTTC
D gene: NA; V gene: TRBV6-5; J gene: TRBJ2-5; clone size: NA; CDR3 protein: CASSYPGIQTQYF; CDR3 DNA: TGTGCCAGCAGTTACCCCGGGATTCAGACCCAGTACTTC
D gene: NA; V gene: TRBV6-5; J gene: TRBJ1-4; clone size: NA; CDR3 protein: CASRRGVEKLFF; CDR3 DNA: TGTGCCAGCAGACGGGGCGTCGAAAAACTGTTTTTT
D gene: NA; V gene: TRBV7-9; J gene: TRBJ1-5; clone size: once; CDR3 protein: CASSSGRAGPNQPQHF; CDR3 DNA: TGTGCCAGCAGCTCAGGGAGGGCCGGACCCAATCAGCCCCAGCATTTT
D gene: NA; V gene: TRBV29-1; J gene: TRBJ2-3; clone size: few; CDR3 protein: CSVEHFNTDTQYF; CDR3 DNA: TGCAGCGTTGAACACTTCAACACAGATACGCAGTATTTT
D gene: TRBD2; V gene: TRBV20-1; J gene: TRBJ2-1; clone size: NA; CDR3 protein: CSAPVAGDPYNEQFF; CDR3 DNA: TGCAGTGCTCCCGTAGCGGGAGACCCCTACAATGAGCAGTTCTTC
D gene: NA; V gene: TRBV19; J gene: TRBJ2-5; clone size: NA; CDR3 protein: CASSFGFQETQYF; CDR3 DNA: TGTGCCAGTAGTTTTGGCTTCCAAGAGACCCAGTACTTC
D gene: TRBD2; V gene: TRBV11-2; J gene: TRBJ2-3; clone size: NA; CDR3 protein: CASSPGSAGRTDTQYF; CDR3 DNA: TGTGCCAGCAGTCCCGGTTCAGCGGGGCGCACAGATACGCAGTATTTT
D gene: NA; V gene: TRBV6-5; J gene: TRBJ2-3; clone size: NA; CDR3 protein: CASKNLDTQYF; CDR3 DNA: TGTGCCAGCAAGAACCTGGATACGCAGTATTTT
D gene: NA; V gene: TRBV28; J gene: TRBJ2-7; clone size: NA; CDR3 protein: CASTGMVGEQYF; CDR3 DNA: TGTGCCAGCACCGGGATGGTCGGGGAGCAGTACTTC
D gene: TRBD1; V gene: TRBV20-1; J gene: TRBJ2-7; clone size: NA; CDR3 protein: CSAVPGGRRQYF; CDR3 DNA: TGCAGTGCTGTACCAGGGGGCCGCCGGCAGTACTTC
D gene: TRBD1; V gene: TRBV5-5; J gene: TRBJ1-5; clone size: NA; CDR3 protein: CASSFGTDQPQHF; CDR3 DNA: TGTGCCAGCAGCTTCGGGACAGATCAGCCCCAGCATTTT
D gene: NA; V gene: TRBV12-3/TRBV12-4; J gene: TRBJ1-1; clone size: NA; CDR3 protein: CASSLERTKAFF; CDR3 DNA: TGTGCCAGCAGTTTAGAAAGGACTAAAGCTTTCTTT
D gene: NA; V gene: TRBV18; J gene: TRBJ2-2; clone size: once; CDR3 protein: CASSQLLISDTGELFF; CDR3 DNA: TGTGCCAGCTCACAACTCCTTATCAGTGACACCGGGGAGCTGTTTTTT
D gene: TRBD2; V gene: TRBV6-1; J gene: TRBJ2-7; clone size: few; CDR3 protein: CASSGPETSGHGDEQYF; CDR3 DNA: TGTGCCAGCAGTGGACCCGAGACTAGCGGCCACGGGGACGAGCAGTACTTC
D gene: NA; V gene: TRBV20-1; J gene: TRBJ1-6; clone size: NA; CDR3 protein: CSARPQGSDNSPLHF; CDR3 DNA: TGCAGTGCTAGACCTCAGGGTTCAGATAATTCACCCCTCCACTTT
D gene: TRBD1; V gene: TRBV30; J gene: TRBJ1-2; clone size: NA; CDR3 protein: CAWRIQGVGTNYGYTF; CDR3 DNA: TGTGCCTGGAGGATCCAGGGGGTAGGGACTAACTATGGCTACACCTTC
D gene: NA; V gene: TRBV7-2; J gene: TRBJ2-7; clone size: NA; CDR3 protein: CASSPGTGNYEQYF; CDR3 DNA: TGTGCCAGCAGCCCAGGGACGGGGAACTACGAGCAGTACTTC
D gene: NA; V gene: TRBV29-1; J gene: TRBJ1-2; clone size: NA; CDR3 protein: CSVGYTGGGYGYTF; CDR3 DNA: TGCAGCGTTGGATATACGGGAGGTGGCTATGGCTACACCTTC
D gene: TRBD1; V gene: TRBV19; J gene: TRBJ2-7; clone size: few; CDR3 protein: CASRDVLDRSYEQYF; CDR3 DNA: TGTGCCAGTAGAGATGTTCTGGACAGGAGCTACGAGCAGTACTTC
D gene: TRBD1; V gene: TRBV12-3/TRBV12-4; J gene: TRBJ1-2; clone size: NA; CDR3 protein: CASTSRGQGYGYTF; CDR3 DNA: TGTGCCAGCACCTCAAGGGGACAGGGCTATGGCTACACCTTC
D gene: NA; V gene: TRBV30; J gene: TRBJ2-7; clone size: few; CDR3 protein: CAWTKVVHEQYF; CDR3 DNA: TGTGCCTGGACCAAGGTGGTACACGAGCAGTACTTC
D gene: TRBD1; V gene: TRBV27; J gene: TRBJ1-6; clone size: few; CDR3 protein: CASSLAWTGNSPLHF; CDR3 DNA: TGTGCCAGCAGTTTGGCTTGGACAGGGAATTCACCCCTCCACTTT
D gene: NA; V gene: TRBV6-6; J gene: TRBJ2-2; clone size: few; CDR3 protein: CASSRGSTGELFF; CDR3 DNA: TGTGCCAGCAGCAGGGGAAGCACCGGGGAGCTGTTTTTT
D gene: NA; V gene: TRBV5-6; J gene: TRBJ1-2; clone size: NA; CDR3 protein: CASSPGRAGYGYTF; CDR3 DNA: TGTGCCAGCAGCCCAGGCCGTGCTGGCTATGGCTACACCTTC
D gene: NA; V gene: TRBV20-1; J gene: TRBJ2-2; clone size: NA; CDR3 protein: CSARDPGDTGELFF; CDR3 DNA: TGCAGTGCTAGAGATCCCGGGGACACCGGGGAGCTGTTTTTT
D gene: TRBD1; V gene: TRBV30; J gene: TRBJ1-5; clone size: few; CDR3 protein: CAWSVGQGRQPQHF; CDR3 DNA: TGTGCCTGGAGTGTAGGACAGGGTAGGCAGCCCCAGCATTTT
D gene: TRBD1; V gene: TRBV30; J gene: TRBJ1-1; clone size: once; CDR3 protein: CAWSGPGQRMTEAFF; CDR3 DNA: TGTGCCTGGAGTGGCCCGGGACAGAGAATGACTGAAGCTTTCTTT
D gene: TRBD2; V gene: TRBV7-6; J gene: TRBJ2-5; clone size: NA; CDR3 protein: CASSSFAGGYQETQYF; CDR3 DNA: TGTGCCAGCAGCTCCTTTGCGGGGGGGTACCAAGAGACCCAGTACTTC
D gene: NA; V gene: TRBV6-5; J gene: TRBJ2-7; clone size: large; CDR3 protein: CASRGDTLYEQYF; CDR3 DNA: TGTGCCAGCAGGGGGGACACCCTCTACGAGCAGTACTTC
D gene: NA; V gene: TRBV20-1; J gene: TRBJ2-7; clone size: NA; CDR3 protein: CSASEPNYEQYF; CDR3 DNA: TGCAGTGCTAGTGAGCCTAACTACGAGCAGTACTTC
D gene: NA; V gene: TRBV18; J gene: TRBJ2-3; clone size: NA; CDR3 protein: CASSPRGASTDTQYF; CDR3 DNA: TGTGCCAGCTCACCCCGGGGGGCTAGCACAGATACGCAGTATTTT
D gene: NA; V gene: TRBV7-9; J gene: TRBJ2-2; clone size: NA; CDR3 protein: CASSLNRYGELFF; CDR3 DNA: TGTGCCAGCAGCCTTAACAGGTACGGGGAGCTGTTTTTT
D gene: TRBD2; V gene: TRBV30; J gene: TRBJ2-6; clone size: few; CDR3 protein: CAWSVAHLLAGGLGANVLTF; CDR3 DNA: TGTGCCTGGAGTGTAGCACACCTTCTAGCGGGGGGGCTTGGGGCCAACGTCCTGACTTTC